This T cell receptor beta chain was recovered during a study of blood T cell repertoires in COVID-19. About the research overall: From T cells, B-cell-depleted T cells, or PBMCs came the material, which was cDNA or gDNA.

The CDR3 is made up of 15 amino acids. J gave up 5 bases and V 2 bases, and 6 bases lay outside the gene matches. From germline, CDR1 is SGHNT and CDR2 YYREEE (reference sequence). This clone has only one observation. Clones were read by immunoSEQ multiplex PCR, and TCRdb kept only the in-frame ones, dropping some. The sample includes hundreds of thousands of clones, 70% to 90% seen only once; the top ten take about 3%. The genes are TRBV5-4 and TRBJ2-5, with TRBD2 matching 10 bases. The specimen was peripheral blood. The origin of this receptor is a man aged 18 to 29 with active or convalescent COVID-19. CDR3 sequence reads: CASSLTSGIAETQYF. The DNA of the CDR3 is TGTGCCAGCAGCTTAACTAGCGGGATTGCGGAGACCCAGTACTTC.